Included here is one TCR beta chain sequence, with context. Its antigen remains unknown. A multiplex PCR was run with 60 Vbeta primers and 13 Jbeta primers. TCRdb's table, derived via immunoSEQ multiplex PCR, lists solely in-frame clones and lacks some. The sample contains about 160,000 clones, 70% to 90% of which appear only once. Unmatched junction bases numbered 6, after V lost 4 bases and J lost 8 bases. The CDR3 covers 15 residues. Germline V lookup: CDR1 LNHDA, CDR2 SQIVND (reference sequence). This sample stems from a study of cytomegalovirus exposure and HLA in healthy donors. Whole-study results and caveats: It was about 150 TCR beta chains that were listed as cytomegalovirus-associated. Roughly even sequencing depth across donors was the assumption behind the presence/absence analyses.

The specimen was PBMCs. V gene TRBV19 combines with J gene TRBJ1-6; 9 bases map to TRBD1. This clonotype originated in a woman aged 18-30 years in good health and CMV-seronegative. The DNA of the CDR3 is TGTGCCAGTAGTACGGACAGGGGAAATTATTCACCCCTCCACTTT. As protein: CASSTDRGNYSPLHF.